These T cell receptor beta chains were read from a single sample in a study of cytomegalovirus exposure and HLA in healthy donors. Repertoires were generated with immunoSEQ multiplex PCR, while TCRdb's copy carries only in-frame clones and drops some. The sample holds under 80,000 clones, 65% to 70% seen once. The sample comprised PBMCs. Receptors originate from a woman aged 30 to 39 in good health and CMV-seronegative. The CDR3 runs from the conserved cysteine through the conserved F or W. A D gene is named only where the DNA matches it firmly. A clone size is listed for some rows: how often the clone was seen (once, few, many), or a class if it is expanded.

>few|-|TRBV29-1|TRBJ2-2
TGCAGCGTTACCTATCCGCAGGGGGGTACCGGGGAGCTGTTTTTT
CSVTYPQGGTGELFF
>-|-|TRBV14|TRBJ1-1
TGTGCCAGCAGCCCACAGGCGAACACTGAAGCTTTCTTT
CASSPQANTEAFF
>-|TRBD2|TRBV19|TRBJ2-5
TGTGCCAGCACAGGCGGGGGGGCGGAGACCCAGTACTTC
CASTGGGAETQYF
>-|TRBD2|TRBV11-2|TRBJ2-1
TGTGCCAGCAGCCGCGGGACTAGCGGGGCGCTAGCCTACAATGAGCAGTTCTTC
CASSRGTSGALAYNEQFF
>once|-|TRBV30|TRBJ1-1
TGTGCCTGCTATACGCCGGGGGTCACTGAAGCTTTCTTT
CACYTPGVTEAFF
>-|TRBD2|TRBV2|TRBJ2-7
TGTGCCAGCAGCGCCGGGACTAGCGAGATCTACGAGCAGTACTTC
CASSAGTSEIYEQYF
>few|-|TRBV21-1|TRBJ1-4
TGTGCCAGCAGCAAGACAGGGCGTACTAATGAAAAACTGTTTTTT
CASSKTGRTNEKLFF
>-|-|TRBV2|TRBJ2-2
TGTGCCACCCTCAGGGGGAACACCGGGGAGCTGTTTTTT
CATLRGNTGELFF
>once|TRBD2|TRBV6-5|TRBJ2-1
TGTGCCAGCAGTCTAGCGGGCTACAATGAGCAGTTCTTC
CASSLAGYNEQFF
>-|-|TRBV7-9|TRBJ2-5
TGTGCCAGCAGCTTCCCCCCCCCACTCCAAGAGACCCAGTACTTC
CASSFPPPLQETQYF
>-|TRBD2|TRBV4-2|TRBJ2-5
TGTGCCAGCAGCCAAGATGAGGCGACTAGCGGGGCCAGGACCCAGTACTTC
CASSQDEATSGARTQYF
>-|TRBD1|TRBV9|TRBJ1-2
TGTGCCAGCAGCGTCGGACAGGGTAGCTATGGCTACACCTTC
CASSVGQGSYGYTF
>few|TRBD2|TRBV7-2|TRBJ2-5
TGTGCCAGCAGCTTAACTAGCGGACAAGAGACCCAGTACTTC
CASSLTSGQETQYF